The T cell receptor beta chain described here comes from a study of PD-1 blockade in mismatch repair-deficient tumors. Study background: Patients had 11 to 13 mismatch repair-deficient cancer types and were previously treated and progressing. Whole-study results and caveats: After pembrolizumab, tumor-resident clones rose rapidly, then generally contracted before radiologic responses.

The assay was immunoSEQ multiplex PCR, and TCRdb's table has in-frame clones only and misses some. Of more than 95,000 clones in the sample, about 88% were seen once. In germline, CDR1 is LGHNA, CDR2 YSLEER. Trimming cost V 1 base and J 6 bases, with 10 bases left between them. The CDR3 consists of 13 residues. Worth noting for this clone: Its target is not known.

Mismatch repair deficiency was confirmed in all patients, by PCR or immunohistochemistry. TCR sequencing covered a few patients who responded to pembrolizumab. This TCR was sampled from an adult with mismatch repair-deficient cancer. The chain links TRBV4-3 to TRBJ2-7; no clear D. The sequences come from peripheral blood, collected 44 weeks after starting pembrolizumab. The CDR3 spells CASSQGRVPEQYF. CDR3 DNA: TGCGCCAGCAGCCAAGGACGGGTCCCCGAGCAGTACTTC.